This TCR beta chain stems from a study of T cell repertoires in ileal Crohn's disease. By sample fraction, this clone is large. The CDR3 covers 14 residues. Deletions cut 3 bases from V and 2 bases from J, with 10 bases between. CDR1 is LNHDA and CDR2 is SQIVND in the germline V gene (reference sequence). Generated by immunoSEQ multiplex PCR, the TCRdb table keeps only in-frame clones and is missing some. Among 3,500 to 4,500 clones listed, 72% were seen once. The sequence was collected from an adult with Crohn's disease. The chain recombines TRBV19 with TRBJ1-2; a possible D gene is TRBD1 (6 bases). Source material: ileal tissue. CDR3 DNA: TGTGCCAGTAGTATTTGGGGGCTAAACTATGGCTACACCTTC. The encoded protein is CASSIWGLNYGYTF.